The 16 T cell receptor beta chains reported below all come from one sample, sequenced in a study of cytomegalovirus exposure and HLA in healthy donors. 13 Jbeta primers and 60 Vbeta primers were used for the PCR. Profiled with immunoSEQ multiplex PCR; TCRdb holds only in-frame clones, not every one. The sample carries hundreds of thousands of clones, around 80% recorded once. Sequencing was performed on PBMCs. The receptors were sampled from a man in his forties in good health and CMV-seropositive.

This clone was counted a few times. The rearrangement uses TRBV7-9 and TRBJ2-5, with TRBD1 matching 10 bases. The germline V gene encodes CDR1 SEHNR and CDR2 FQNEAQ (reference sequence). The length of the CDR3 is 15 residues. V was pared by 5 bases and J by 6 bases, with 9 bases of the junction left unmatched. The DNA of the CDR3 is TGTGCCAGCAGCCTGGGACAGGGGCCACCCAAGACCCAGTACTTC. Amino acid sequence: CASSLGQGPPKTQYF.

By sample fraction, this clone is medium-sized. The chain combines TRBV6-5 with TRBJ2-7, with D uncertain. The CDR3 loop spans 13 amino acids. In germline, CDR1 is MNHEY, CDR2 SVGAGI. V was trimmed by 8 bases and J by 1 base, leaving 12 bases between them. The CDR3 DNA reads as TGTGCCAGCCGCCAGCGTGAGTCCTACGAGCAGTACGTC. Translated, it gives CASRQRESYEQYV.

This rearrangement joins TRBV9 to TRBJ2-2; TRBD2 matches 7 bases. The ends lost 2 bases at V and 3 bases at J; junction bases unmatched: 7. CDR1 and CDR2 from the germline V gene are SGDLS and YYNGEE. The CDR3 spans 16 residues. In DNA form, the CDR3 reads TGTGCCAGCAGCGTCCGGACTAGGAGGGACACCGGGGAGCTGTTTTTT. This translates into CASSVRTRRDTGELFF. Supplemented by reference TRBV9 and TRBJ2-2, the full variable domain reads DSGVTQTPKHLITATGQRVTLRCSPRSGDLSVYWYQQSLDQGLQFLIQYYNGEERAKGNILERFSAQQFPDLHSELNLSSLELGDSALYFCASSVRTRRDTGELFFGEGSRLTVL.

This chain joins TRBV5-4 and TRBJ2-7; 14 positions match TRBD2. The germline V gene has CDR1 SGHNT and CDR2 YYREEE (reference sequence). The CDR3 runs 16 residues. After removal of 4 bases from V and 4 bases from J, the junction contained 7 bases not matched to a gene. The CDR3 region has the DNA TGTGCCAGCAGCGGGGGACTAGCGGGAGCGATTTACGAGCAGTACTTC. This gives the protein CASSGGLAGAIYEQYF. The entire variable domain, with the rest obtained from reference TRBV5-4 and TRBJ2-7, is as follows: ETGVTQSPTHLIKTRGQQVTLRCSSQSGHNTVSWYQQALGQGPQFIFQYYREEENGRGNFPPRFSGLQFPNYSSELNVNALELDDSALYLCASSGGLAGAIYEQYFGPGTRLTVT.

Comments on this clone: The junction shows a germline mismatch at one end, possibly a read error. In DNA, the CDR3 is TGTACCAGCAGTGAGGGGCCAGGTCATGGCTACACCTTC. It is translated as CTSSEGPGHGYTF. The genes are TRBV6-1 and TRBJ1-2, with D maybe TRBD1 (5 bases). The CDR3 is 13 amino acids. CDR1 and CDR2 from the germline V gene are MNHNS and SASEGT.

The genes are TRBV5-1 and TRBJ1-1; D perhaps matches TRBD1 (6 bases). The V gene lost 5 bases and the J gene lost 1 base, with 12 bases spanning the gap. This CDR3 has 14 residues. CDR1 SGHRS and CDR2 YFSETQ come from the germline V gene. Here the CDR3 DNA reads TGCGCCAGCAGATATTCACAGGGGAACACTGAAGCTTTCTTT. It codes for CASRYSQGNTEAFF.

There are a few counts of this clone. The J gene is TRBJ1-2, the V gene TRBV5-4; TRBD1 agrees at 9 bases. V was pared by 3 bases and J by 3 bases, with 0 bases of the junction left unmatched. The germline V gene has CDR1 SGHNT and CDR2 YYREEE (reference sequence). This CDR3 has 13 amino acids. The CDR3 loop reads CASSWTGDYGYTF. The CDR3 coding sequence is TGTGCCAGCAGCTGGACAGGGGACTATGGCTACACCTTC.

The chain recombines TRBV9 with TRBJ2-5; D remains unclear. CDR3 length: 17 residues. V gave up 4 bases and J gave up 3 bases, with 22 bases separating them. Germline loops: CDR1 SGDLS, CDR2 YYNGEE. The CDR3 coding sequence is TGTGCCAGCAGCTCCCCGCAGGTTTCGAGTCCGGAAGAGACCCAGTACTTC. Translating gives CASSSPQVSSPEETQYF.

The chain is built from TRBV5-1 and TRBJ2-1, with D unclear. This CDR3 has 12 residues. V was clipped by 3 bases and J by 4 bases, with 5 bases between them. Germline V gene lookup returns CDR1 SGHRS and CDR2 YFSETQ. The CDR3 sequence: CASSWAYNEQFF. CDR3 nucleotides: TGCGCCAGCAGCTGGGCTTACAATGAGCAGTTCTTC.

The J gene is TRBJ2-3, the V gene TRBV30; the D gene is possibly TRBD2 (5 bases). V was clipped by 0 bases and J by 4 bases, with 14 bases between them. This CDR3 spans 15 amino acids. Germline V lookup: CDR1 GTSNPN, CDR2 SVGIG (reference sequence). CDR3 bases: TGTGCCTGGAGTGTATCTAGCCCGAGCGCAGATACGCAGTATTTT. Protein sequence: CAWSVSSPSADTQYF. Full variable domain (remainder filled in from reference TRBV30 and TRBJ2-3): SQTIHQWPATLVQPVGSPLSLECTVEGTSNPNLYWYRQAAGRGLQLLFYSVGIGQISSEVPQNLSASRPQDRQFILSSKKLLLSDSGFYLCAWSVSSPSADTQYFGPGTRLTVL.

J is TRBJ2-7 and V is TRBV11-2; D possibly corresponds to TRBD2 (7 bases). Germline V CDR1 and CDR2: SGHAT, FQNNGV. V lost 0 bases to trimming and J lost 2 bases, with 11 bases between them. The CDR3 has 15 amino acids. CDR3 in DNA: TGTGCCAGCAGCTTAGAAGGGCGGGGGCCCTACGAGCAGTACTTC. Amino acids: CASSLEGRGPYEQYF.

The rearrangement uses TRBV5-1 and TRBJ2-1; TRBD2 agrees at 7 bases. Germline CDR1 SGHRS, CDR2 YFSETQ. Losses at the gene ends were 2 bases for V and 1 base for J; bases not matched to a gene: 3. This CDR3 has 15 residues. In DNA, the CDR3 is TGCGCCAGCAGCTTATGGGAGGGGTCCTACAATGAGCAGTTCTTC. This codes for CASSLWEGSYNEQFF.

The CDR3 coding sequence is TGCAGCGTTGGACTAGCGGGAGGCACACGCGACTACAATGAGCAGTTCTTC. Amino acid sequence: CSVGLAGGTRDYNEQFF. This rearrangement joins TRBV29-1 to TRBJ2-1; TRBD2 aligns across 13 bases. J lost 3 bases, V lost 4 bases, and 9 bases had no gene match. The CDR3 is made up of 17 amino acids. CDR1 and CDR2 (germline): SQVTM, ANQGSEA.

V usage is TRBV4-1 and J usage is TRBJ2-1, with a possible D match to TRBD2 (6 bases). Germline CDR1 and CDR2: MGHRA and YSYEKL. This CDR3 has 16 amino acids. Between the trimmed V and J ends, which lost 5 bases and 0 bases, there was a span of 14 bases. Here the CDR3 DNA reads TGCGCCAGCAGCTTCATAGCGGTTGGCTCCTACAATGAGCAGTTCTTC. As protein: CASSFIAVGSYNEQFF.

Note on this clone: The same CDR3 arises from other DNA sequences in this sample as well. The J gene is TRBJ2-1, the V gene TRBV5-1; possibly TRBD1 for D (7 bases). The CDR3 contains 15 residues. Germline assignment: CDR1 SGHRS and CDR2 YFSETQ. The V and J ends lost 0 bases and 4 bases respectively, with 11 bases between them. The CDR3 DNA reads as TGCGCCAGCAGCTTGGGACAGGGACTTTACAATGAGCAGTTCTTC. Translation: CASSLGQGLYNEQFF.

CDR3 sequence reads: CASSVGGDGQPQHF. In nucleotides, the CDR3 is TGTGCCAGCAGCGTAGGCGGGGACGGTCAGCCCCAGCATTTT. V and J are TRBV9 and TRBJ1-5, with TRBD1 as a possible D gene (5 bases). In germline, CDR1 is SGDLS, CDR2 YYNGEE. With 0 bases removed from V and 6 bases from J, the gap between germline ends came to 10 bases. The CDR3 has 14 residues.